This T cell receptor (beta chain) is drawn from a study of control samples from healthy donors and cancer patients. Sequencing used immunoSEQ multiplex PCR; TCRdb keeps in-frame clones, though not all of them. The data contain 110,000 or so clones, approximately 84% of them singletons. The CDR3 length is 14 residues. V lost 2 bases and J lost 3; bases outside the gene matches: 2. Germline V gives CDR1 SGHDT, CDR2 YYEEEE. The rearrangement links TRBV5-6 to TRBJ2-7; 10 nucleotides align to TRBD1. Sequences were obtained from blood. This TCR came from a young man in good health. CDR3 loop: CASSFRDRGYEQYF. CDR3 in DNA: TGTGCCAGCAGCTTCCGGGACAGGGGCTACGAGCAGTACTTC.